A single T cell receptor beta chain is shown here with its context. Patients selected for sequencing had displayed CD8+CD57+ cell expansion by flow cytometry. This entry comes from a study of CD8+CD57+ T cells in acquired aplastic anemia. Study in general: When averaged, DNA from sorted CD4+ and CD8+ cells came to 3.2 ug.

The study profiled TCR beta VDJ and CDR3 using genomic DNA as template. TCRdb re-called the reads with MiXCR, one entry per CDR3 protein. The sample includes under 200,000 distinct CDR3 sequences, less than 50% seen only once; the top ten take about 31%. CDR3 length: 12 amino acids. V was trimmed by 10 bases and J by 9 bases, leaving 13 bases between them. Germline V gene lookup returns CDR1 ENHRY and CDR2 SYGVKD. The specimen was sorted CD4+, CD8+, or CD8+CD57+ T cells (not recorded which) from PBMCs. This receptor was taken from a human donor with aplastic anemia. This chain connects TRBV10-3 to TRBJ1-6, with D unresolved. DNA for the CDR3: TGTGCCACTAAGGAGGCGGCTTCACCCCTCCACTTT. Its protein is CATKEAASPLHF.